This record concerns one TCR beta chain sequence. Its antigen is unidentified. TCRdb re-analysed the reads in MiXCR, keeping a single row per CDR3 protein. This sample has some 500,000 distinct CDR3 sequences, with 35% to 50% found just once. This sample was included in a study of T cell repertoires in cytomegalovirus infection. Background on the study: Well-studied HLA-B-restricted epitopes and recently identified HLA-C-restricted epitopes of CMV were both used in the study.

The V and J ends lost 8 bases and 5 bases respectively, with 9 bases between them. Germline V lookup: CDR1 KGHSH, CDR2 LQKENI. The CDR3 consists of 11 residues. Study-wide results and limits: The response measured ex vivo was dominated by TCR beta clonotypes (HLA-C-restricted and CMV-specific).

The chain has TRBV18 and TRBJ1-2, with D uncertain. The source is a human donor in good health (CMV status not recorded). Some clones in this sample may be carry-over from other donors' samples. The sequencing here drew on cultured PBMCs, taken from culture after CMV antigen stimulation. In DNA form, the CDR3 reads TGTGCCAGCCACTCGGGGTATGGCTACACCTTC. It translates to CASHSGYGYTF.